These T cell receptor beta chains were read from a single sample in a study of CXCR3-negative and CXCR3-positive naive CD8 T cells. TCRdb reprocessed the 5' RACE reads, with one entry per CDR3 protein and no DNA. The sample holds around 61,000 distinct CDR3 sequences. The source material was naive CXCR3+ CD8+ T cells from blood. Receptor source: a human donor in good health. Some clones in this sample may be carry-over from other donors' samples. Each CDR3 is given with its conserved first and last residue. Fields, in order: J gene, V gene, CDR3 protein.

j_gene: TRBJ1-6
v_gene: TRBV23-1
CDR3aa: CASSQSTGGRAHPPISYNSPLHF

j_gene: TRBJ2-7
v_gene: TRBV7-9
CDR3aa: CASSFPGQGSYEQYF

j_gene: TRBJ2-7
v_gene: TRBV6-2/TRBV6-3
CDR3aa: CASSVPGLATSYEQYF

j_gene: TRBJ1-2
v_gene: TRBV28
CDR3aa: CASIDGGYGYTF

j_gene: TRBJ2-7
v_gene: TRBV24-1
CDR3aa: CATSEGTGDTYEQYF

j_gene: TRBJ1-1
v_gene: TRBV21-1
CDR3aa: CASSKIPPGQGVERNTEAFF

j_gene: TRBJ1-4
v_gene: TRBV7-9
CDR3aa: CASSQTPVQGELSEKLFF

j_gene: TRBJ2-1
v_gene: TRBV6-2/TRBV6-3
CDR3aa: CASSYSISLNEQFF

j_gene: TRBJ2-1
v_gene: TRBV28
CDR3aa: CASSGQGTYNEQFF

j_gene: TRBJ2-1
v_gene: TRBV7-6
CDR3aa: CASSLARLAGYNEQFF

j_gene: TRBJ2-7
v_gene: TRBV5-6
CDR3aa: CASSLDAGTGPYEQYF

j_gene: TRBJ1-1
v_gene: TRBV25-1
CDR3aa: CASSGQGREAFF

j_gene: TRBJ2-2
v_gene: TRBV27
CDR3aa: CASSLGGWANTGELFF

j_gene: TRBJ1-6
v_gene: TRBV6-2/TRBV6-3
CDR3aa: CASSENSPLHF

j_gene: TRBJ2-7
v_gene: TRBV21-1
CDR3aa: CASTHPRGRGYEQYF

j_gene: TRBJ1-5
v_gene: TRBV20-1
CDR3aa: CSAQPSGMLGNQPQHF

j_gene: TRBJ2-1
v_gene: TRBV5-5
CDR3aa: CASSRPGQGDNEQFF

j_gene: TRBJ2-7
v_gene: TRBV4-3
CDR3aa: CASSQGPSGLSSYEQYF

j_gene: TRBJ2-2
v_gene: TRBV12-3/TRBV12-4
CDR3aa: CASSDKGANTGELFF

j_gene: TRBJ1-6
v_gene: TRBV7-9
CDR3aa: CASSNPADSPLHF

j_gene: TRBJ2-7
v_gene: TRBV28
CDR3aa: CASSGQGFSYEQYF

j_gene: TRBJ2-3
v_gene: TRBV5-1
CDR3aa: CASRASVTGLADTQYF

j_gene: TRBJ2-1
v_gene: TRBV6-4
CDR3aa: CASSEGREDNEQFF

j_gene: TRBJ2-2
v_gene: TRBV2
CDR3aa: CATFRTGFDTGELFF

j_gene: TRBJ1-1
v_gene: TRBV29-1
CDR3aa: CSVAGSELGTEAFF

j_gene: TRBJ1-1
v_gene: TRBV27
CDR3aa: CASSFGTEAFF

j_gene: TRBJ2-1
v_gene: TRBV29-1
CDR3aa: CSVEERGAPYNEQFF

j_gene: TRBJ1-1
v_gene: TRBV7-2
CDR3aa: CASSFMAEAFF

j_gene: TRBJ2-7
v_gene: TRBV6-2/TRBV6-3
CDR3aa: CASSYSGLSDYEQYF

j_gene: TRBJ2-7
v_gene: TRBV29-1
CDR3aa: CSVEARPGADYEQYF

j_gene: TRBJ1-2
v_gene: TRBV27
CDR3aa: CASRPGGAHGYTF

j_gene: TRBJ2-7
v_gene: TRBV29-1
CDR3aa: CSVSEGSYEQYF

j_gene: TRBJ1-1
v_gene: TRBV29-1
CDR3aa: CSVYRGGNTEAFF

j_gene: TRBJ1-1
v_gene: TRBV6-5
CDR3aa: CASSYSEFGTEAFF

j_gene: TRBJ1-2
v_gene: TRBV29-1
CDR3aa: CSVDTGFPLYGYTF

j_gene: TRBJ2-7
v_gene: TRBV15
CDR3aa: CATSREGEGPYEQYF

j_gene: TRBJ1-4
v_gene: TRBV19
CDR3aa: CASKALDRPNEKLFF

j_gene: TRBJ2-5
v_gene: TRBV4-2
CDR3aa: CASSQDLQGRETQYF

j_gene: TRBJ2-5
v_gene: TRBV5-1
CDR3aa: CASSPEGYQETQYF

j_gene: TRBJ2-7
v_gene: TRBV9
CDR3aa: CASSVDGRWNSYEQYF

j_gene: TRBJ2-7
v_gene: TRBV20-1
CDR3aa: CSARETPGTGGYEQYF

j_gene: TRBJ1-4
v_gene: TRBV14
CDR3aa: CASSQGTASNEKLFF

j_gene: TRBJ2-7
v_gene: TRBV4-1
CDR3aa: CASSQAPYVGGPAYEQYF

j_gene: TRBJ1-2
v_gene: TRBV7-2
CDR3aa: CASSLVVDRGLWVDGYTF

j_gene: TRBJ2-1
v_gene: TRBV11-2
CDR3aa: CASSPGLAGDYNEQFF

j_gene: TRBJ2-5
v_gene: TRBV20-1
CDR3aa: CSARGDGQPFQETQYF

j_gene: TRBJ2-1
v_gene: TRBV28
CDR3aa: CASSSPWESSYNEQFF